This TCR beta chain stems from a study of shared clonotypes between healthy human individuals (dated by TCRdb to about 2020). In terms of the full investigation: A few men and two women, aged 18 to 49 years, made up the cohort. To increase sequencing depth and limit assay-specific biases, different laboratories used diverse techniques to prepare libraries and sequence TCR repertoires. For each donor, CD4 naive and CD4 memory were each given three plates, CD8 naive was given two plates, and CD8 memory was given one plate. To estimate repertoire size and how much clonotype sharing occurs between individuals, the study deeply sequenced the blood TCR repertoires of several healthy adults. Per donor, leukapheresis produced somewhere between about 0.94 and 9.5 billion PBMCs.

Findings and caveats that apply to the study as a whole: Pairwise subsampling indicated that sequencing depth was expected to affect the degree of clonotype sharing among donors. Across a handful of donors, around 5% of naive CD4, approximately 3.6% of naive CD8, 2% to 2.5% of memory CD4, and roughly 0.41% of memory CD8 clonotypes were shared. The small number of donors limited the genetic and exposure-history diversity represented. Larger estimated clonotype richness was generally found for naive subsets than for memory subsets. Sampling was restricted to blood, and TCR repertoires in tissues likely differ from the TCR repertoires found in blood. Compared with non-shared clonotypes, clonotypes shared by all four sorted-subset donors had higher generation probabilities. Even with the large sequencing depth, rarefaction of the sorted-subset datasets indicated that sequencing was incomplete.

In regard to this clone: No antigen is known for it. Per-base quality was not reported, and no clone a single base away is much larger than it.

The donors were healthy, HIV-negative adults who had no recently reported acute infections or vaccinations. Only Caucasian adults living in Nashville, Tennessee, USA were represented among the donors. Magnetic negative selection was used to enrich CD4+ T cells, after which naive cells were positively selected on CD45RA and the negative fraction became the memory subset. After blood collection by leukapheresis, PBMCs were isolated using Ficoll-Histopaque density gradient centrifugation and then cryopreserved in the vapor phase of liquid nitrogen. Purity and quantity of every magnetically sorted T cell population were checked by analytical flow cytometry. From each sorted fraction, genomic DNA was isolated and quantified by UV absorbance on a Nanodrop 2000c. Using the deep immunoSEQ assay, multiplex PCR amplified TCR CDR3 regions from genomic DNA. Extracted genomic DNA from each cell subset was spread evenly across all wells of several immunoSEQ 96-well plates, with each plate serving as a replicate. For sorted subsets, about 210 ng of genomic DNA, equivalent to tens of thousands of T cell genomes, went into each replicate PCR. The purified libraries were quantified using a Qubit 3.0 fluorometer, sized with a Bioanalyzer 2100, and then quantified again using the KAPA Library Quantification kit. A separate single-read 150-cycle Illumina NextSeq 550 flow cell was used to sequence each immunoSEQ 96-well plate. In the source study's methods: The immunoSEQ output contained only junctional sequences without quality scores, so filtering could not match that applied to full-length reads. Sequences were annotated with PyIR, a Python wrapper for IgBLAST v1.9, using IMGT germline references to assign V/J genes and CDR3. Reads were removed for weak V/J assignments (E-value above 1e-6), missing CDR3, stop codons, out-of-frame junctions, or ambiguous translated residues. V3J clonotypes were defined as sequences sharing the same inferred V gene, J gene, and CDR3 amino acid sequence. Percentage overlap between repertoires was computed as shared unique clonotypes divided by the size of the smaller repertoire. Repertoire richness was assessed with RTK rarefaction, the Chao1 estimator, and Recon v2.1 estimates of unobserved clonotypes. OLGA was used to compute generation probabilities for all TCRbeta clonotypes that the gDNA method yielded from four donors. TCRdb holds this immuneACCESS table with in-frame rearrangements only. Some clones are missing; in checked studies, unresolved V genes explain under half, and the rest has no known cause. V, J and clone size are those of that table, while D and trimming were read from the DNA. The sample data list some 300,000 clones, and 70% to 75% of these were observed just once. The ten largest account for about 10% of the sample.

The receptor was isolated from a man younger than 45 in good health. What was sequenced was memory CD4+ T cells sorted from blood. This sample's cell subset or site label indicates: CD45RA-negative fraction.

The DNA is TGTGCCAGCAGCTTAGCGATACAGGGGATCGGATATCGTCAGCCCCAGCATTTT. This is translated as CASSLAIQGIGYRQPQHF. The chain couples TRBV7-8 to TRBJ1-5, with TRBD1 identical over 7 junction bases. From its cysteine to its phenylalanine, the CDR3 spans 18 amino acids. CDR3 DNA only is kept here, 54 bases in frame from base 1. From the germline V gene, CDR1 is SGHVS and CDR2 is FQNEAQ. V has 0 bases trimmed and J has 6 bases trimmed; junction bases matching no gene number 14.